A single sample gave rise to the 14 T cell receptor beta chains below, sequenced in a study of blood T cell repertoires in COVID-19. The assay was immunoSEQ multiplex PCR, and TCRdb's table has in-frame clones only and misses some. The sample consists of about 410,000 clones, about nine tenths of them appearing once. The specimen was peripheral blood. These receptors all come from a middle-aged woman with COVID-19, enrolled during active disease.

This chain uses TRBV4-2 with TRBJ2-7; 9 bases align to TRBD2. CDR1 is LGHNA and CDR2 is YNFKEQ in the germline V gene. The V gene end was trimmed by 2 bases and the J gene end by 7 bases; junction bases not matched to a gene: 9. The length of the CDR3 is 15 residues. CDR3 residues: CASSQTAGGLGEQYF. CDR3 sequence (DNA): TGTGCCAGCAGCCAAACAGCGGGGGGTCTCGGGGAGCAGTACTTC.

The table lists this clone with a count of one. The junction and the germline gene differ at one end; a read error may be behind it. V and J are TRBV20-1 and TRBJ1-4; D is uncertain. Germline V gene sequence: CDR1 DFQATT, CDR2 SNEGSKA (reference sequence). The CDR3 is 14 amino acids. DNA for the CDR3: TGCAGTGCTAGTATCCATCTAACTCATGAAAAACTGTTTTTT. Its protein is CSASIHLTHEKLFF.

The V and J genes are TRBV6-2 or TRBV6-3 and TRBJ1-2; unclear D gene. CDR1 is MNHEY and CDR2 is SVGEGT in the germline V gene. The CDR3 totals 14 residues. Deletions cut 0 bases from V and 6 bases from J, with 11 bases between. CDR3 coding DNA: TGTGCCAGCAGTTACTCGAATTTAGGAGATGGCTACACCTTC. Its translation is CASSYSNLGDGYTF.

The chain combines TRBV19 with TRBJ2-7; D might be TRBD1 (5 bases). Germline lookup yields CDR1 LNHDA and CDR2 SQIVND (reference sequence). V lost 6 bases, J lost 3 bases, and 15 bases lay in between. This CDR3 has 14 residues. CDR3 nucleotide sequence: TGTGCCAGTAGCACAGGCCATATCTACTACGAGCAGTACTTC. It codes for CASSTGHIYYEQYF.

This clone was seen more than once but under ten times. The chain is built from TRBV6-5 and TRBJ1-6; maybe TRBD1 (5 bases). Trimming stripped 10 bases from V and 3 bases from J, with 10 bases between. Germline CDR1 and CDR2: MNHEY and SVGAGI. The CDR3 contains 13 residues. The CDR3 loop is CATLQGYNSPLHF. The CDR3 region has the DNA TGTGCCACCCTCCAGGGCTATAATTCACCCCTCCACTTT.

This clone was counted a single time. The chain joins TRBV27 to TRBJ1-5; TRBD1 matches 9 bases. CDR1 and CDR2 (germline): MNHEY, SMNVEV (reference sequence). The CDR3 has 15 amino acids. After removal of 4 bases from V and 4 bases from J, the junction contained 5 bases not matched to a gene. The CDR3 DNA is TGTGCCAGCAGTTCACAGGGGGCCCGGAATCAGCCCCAGCATTTT. The encoded protein is CASSSQGARNQPQHF.

The chain combines TRBV27 with TRBJ2-3, with D maybe TRBD1 (6 bases). Germline CDR1 reads MNHEY; CDR2 reads SMNVEV (reference sequence). The V gene lost 4 bases and the J gene lost 4 bases, with 27 bases spanning the gap. This CDR3 comprises 19 residues. In DNA, the CDR3 is TGTGCCAGCAGTTCCCAACGCAGGGGCGAGACCAAAAGCGCAGATACGCAGTATTTT. This encodes CASSSQRRGETKSADTQYF.

The chain uses TRBV30 and TRBJ1-4, with 8 bases identical to TRBD1. The V segment lost 0 bases and the J segment 6 bases; nucleotides outside the gene matches: 9. Germline-derived CDR1 and CDR2 are GTSNPN and SVGIG (reference sequence). There are 16 residues in the CDR3. The CDR3 region has the DNA TGTGCCTGGAGTGTGGCAGGGGGCCGGGTTTATGAAAAACTGTTTTTT. Residues: CAWSVAGGRVYEKLFF. The full variable domain, rest sourced from reference TRBV30 and TRBJ1-4, is SQTIHQWPATLVQPVGSPLSLECTVEGTSNPNLYWYRQAAGRGLQLLFYSVGIGQISSEVPQNLSASRPQDRQFILSSKKLLLSDSGFYLCAWSVAGGRVYEKLFFGSGTQLSVL.

In this sample, this clone turned up once. Different DNA sequences within this sample yield the same CDR3. V is TRBV18 and J is TRBJ1-2, with D possibly matching TRBD1 (5 bases). V was clipped by 3 bases and J by 5 bases, with 10 bases between them. The CDR3 has 13 residues. Germline V gives CDR1 KGHSH, CDR2 LQKENI. The CDR3 sequence is CASSPDSLYGYTF. CDR3 nucleotide sequence: TGTGCCAGCTCACCCGACAGTCTTTATGGCTACACCTTC.

The CDR3 region has the DNA TGCGCCAGCAGCTTAACGGAGAATGAAAAACTGTTTTTT. Its translation is CASSLTENEKLFF. This rearrangement joins TRBV5-1 to TRBJ1-4; D gene unclear. Trimming took 2 bases from V and 5 from J, leaving 7 bases between them. CDR1 is SGHRS and CDR2 is YFSETQ in the germline V gene. The CDR3 covers 13 residues.

The chain carries TRBV4-3 and TRBJ2-7, with D perhaps TRBD2 (5 bases). V was cut by 0 bases and J by 2 bases, with 14 bases left in between. Germline V CDR1 and CDR2: LGHNA, YSLEER. The CDR3 sequence is 16 residues long. CDR3 sequence (DNA): TGCGCCAGCAGCCAAGAGTGGAGGAAGGGCACCTACGAGCAGTACTTC. Translated: CASSQEWRKGTYEQYF.

V and J are TRBV4-3 and TRBJ2-3; 7 bases match TRBD2. J gave up 9 bases and V 1 base, and 10 bases lay outside the gene matches. The germline CDR1 and CDR2 sequences are LGHNA and YSLEER. The CDR3 is made up of 15 amino acids. In DNA form, the CDR3 reads TGCGCCAGCAGCCAAGCAAGGGCGGGAGCGGAGACGCAGTATTTT. Translated, it gives CASSQARAGAETQYF.

Here the CDR3 reads CASSPEGMTEAFF. CDR3 DNA: TGCGCCAGCAGCCCGGAGGGAATGACTGAAGCTTTCTTT. The chain uses TRBV4-1 and TRBJ1-1; D gene unclear. Germline values: CDR1 MGHRA, CDR2 YSYEKL. CDR3 length equals 13 residues. V was pared by 4 bases and J by 5 bases, with 11 bases between.

This chain uses TRBV5-5 with TRBJ1-6; D remains ambiguous. V was shortened by 0 bases and J by 9 bases, with 19 bases between the two germline ends. CDR3 length equals 17 residues. Germline assignment: CDR1 SGHKS and CDR2 YYEKEE (reference sequence). CDR3: CASSLGDVGLPSSPLHF. The CDR3 nucleotides read TGTGCCAGCAGCTTGGGGGATGTCGGACTACCGTCTTCACCCCTCCACTTT.